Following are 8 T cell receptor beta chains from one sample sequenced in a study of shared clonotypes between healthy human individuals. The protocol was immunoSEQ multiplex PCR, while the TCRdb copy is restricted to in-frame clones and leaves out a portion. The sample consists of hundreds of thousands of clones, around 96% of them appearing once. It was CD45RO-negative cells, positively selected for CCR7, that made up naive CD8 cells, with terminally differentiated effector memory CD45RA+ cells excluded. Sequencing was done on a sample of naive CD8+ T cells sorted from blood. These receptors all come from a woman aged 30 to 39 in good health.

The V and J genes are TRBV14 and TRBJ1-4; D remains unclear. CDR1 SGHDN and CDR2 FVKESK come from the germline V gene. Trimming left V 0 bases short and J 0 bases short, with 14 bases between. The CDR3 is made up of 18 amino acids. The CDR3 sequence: CASSQDPPESATNEKLFF. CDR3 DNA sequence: TGTGCCAGCAGCCAAGATCCACCGGAAAGTGCAACTAATGAAAAACTGTTTTTT.

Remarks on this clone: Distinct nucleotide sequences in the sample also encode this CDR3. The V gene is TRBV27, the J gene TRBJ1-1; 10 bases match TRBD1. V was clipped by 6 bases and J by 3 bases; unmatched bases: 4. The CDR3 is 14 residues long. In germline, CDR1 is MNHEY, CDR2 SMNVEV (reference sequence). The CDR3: CASSPGQGYTEAFF. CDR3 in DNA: TGTGCCAGCAGCCCGGGACAGGGGTACACTGAAGCTTTCTTT.

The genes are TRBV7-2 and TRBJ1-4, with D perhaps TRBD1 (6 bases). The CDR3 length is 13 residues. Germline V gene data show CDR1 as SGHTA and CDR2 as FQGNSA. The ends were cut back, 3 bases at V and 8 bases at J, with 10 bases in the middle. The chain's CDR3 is CASSFPGAEKLFF. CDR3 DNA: TGTGCCAGCAGCTTTCCGGGGGCGGAAAAACTGTTTTTT.

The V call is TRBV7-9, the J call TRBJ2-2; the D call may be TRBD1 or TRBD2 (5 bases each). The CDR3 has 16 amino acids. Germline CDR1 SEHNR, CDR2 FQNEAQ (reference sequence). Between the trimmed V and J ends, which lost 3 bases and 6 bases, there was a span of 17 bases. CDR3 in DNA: TGTGCCAGCAGCTTCGGGTGGGGGACGACGGCCGGGGAGCTGTTTTTT. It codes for CASSFGWGTTAGELFF.

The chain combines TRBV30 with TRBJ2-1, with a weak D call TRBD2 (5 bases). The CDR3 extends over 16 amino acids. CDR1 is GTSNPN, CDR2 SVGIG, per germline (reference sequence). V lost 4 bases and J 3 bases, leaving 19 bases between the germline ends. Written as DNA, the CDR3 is TGTGCCTGGATGTTAAATGAGGACTTTCGCTACAATGAGCAGTTCTTC. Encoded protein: CAWMLNEDFRYNEQFF.

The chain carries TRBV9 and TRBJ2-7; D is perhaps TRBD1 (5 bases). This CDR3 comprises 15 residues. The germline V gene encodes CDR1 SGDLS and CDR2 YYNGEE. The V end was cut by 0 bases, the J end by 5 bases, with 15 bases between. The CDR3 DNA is TGTGCCAGCAGCGTAGGCAGGGTCGAATCAGACGAGCAGTACTTC. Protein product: CASSVGRVESDEQYF. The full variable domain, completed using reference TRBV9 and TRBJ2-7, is DSGVTQTPKHLITATGQRVTLRCSPRSGDLSVYWYQQSLDQGLQFLIQYYNGEERAKGNILERFSAQQFPDLHSELNLSSLELGDSALYFCASSVGRVESDEQYFGPGTRLTVT.

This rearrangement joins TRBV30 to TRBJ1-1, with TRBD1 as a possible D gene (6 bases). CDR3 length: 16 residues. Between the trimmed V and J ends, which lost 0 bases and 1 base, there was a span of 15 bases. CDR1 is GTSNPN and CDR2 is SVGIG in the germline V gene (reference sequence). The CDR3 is CAWSVRGAVPNTEAFF. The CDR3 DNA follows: TGTGCCTGGAGTGTACGGGGGGCCGTCCCGAACACTGAAGCTTTCTTT.

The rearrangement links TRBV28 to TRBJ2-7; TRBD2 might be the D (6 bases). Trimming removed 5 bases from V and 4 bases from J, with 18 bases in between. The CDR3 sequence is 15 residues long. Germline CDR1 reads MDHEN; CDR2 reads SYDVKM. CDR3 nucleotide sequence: TGTGCCAGCAGTCAAGCCGGGACTCCTTCTTACGAGCAGTACTTC. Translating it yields CASSQAGTPSYEQYF.